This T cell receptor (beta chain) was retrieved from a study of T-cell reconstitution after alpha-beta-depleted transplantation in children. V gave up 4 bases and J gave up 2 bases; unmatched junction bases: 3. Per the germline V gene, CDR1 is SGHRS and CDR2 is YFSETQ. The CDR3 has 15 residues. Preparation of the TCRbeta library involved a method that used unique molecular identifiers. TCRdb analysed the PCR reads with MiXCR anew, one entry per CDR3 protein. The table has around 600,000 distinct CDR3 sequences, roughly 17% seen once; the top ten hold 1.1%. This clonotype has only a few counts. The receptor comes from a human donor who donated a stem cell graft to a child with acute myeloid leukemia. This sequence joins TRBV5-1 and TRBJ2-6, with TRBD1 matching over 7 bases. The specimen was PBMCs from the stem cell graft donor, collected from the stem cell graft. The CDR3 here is CASSVGTAGANVLTF. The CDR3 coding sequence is TGCGCCAGCAGCGTCGGGACAGCTGGGGCCAACGTCCTGACTTTC.